This is a list of T cell receptor beta chains from one sample in a study of T cells in Graves' hyperthyroidism and ophthalmopathy. TCRdb itself ran the multiplex PCR reads through MiXCR, one entry per CDR3 protein. The table records 100,000 to 140,000 distinct CDR3 sequences, approximately 15% of them present only once. Sequencing was carried out using blood. These receptors came from a woman between 50 and 59 years old with Graves' hyperthyroidism. The CDR3 runs from the conserved cysteine through the conserved F or W. Fields, in order: clone size, V gene, J gene, D gene, CDR3 DNA, CDR3 protein. The D gene is left open where the match is weak. Size is omitted from some rows. Given values are once, few, many or a class for expanded clones.

>many|TRBV28|TRBJ2-6|NA
TGTGCCAGCAGTTTAACTAACTCTGGGGCCAACGTCCTGACTTTC
CASSLTNSGANVLTF
>NA|TRBV7-8|TRBJ1-1|TRBD1
TGTGCCAGCAGCTTAGTTACAGGGGGCAACCTGAACACTGAAGCTTTCTTT
CASSLVTGGNLNTEAFF
>many|TRBV5-1|TRBJ1-3|NA
TGCGCCAGCAGCAACAGTGGAAACACCATATATTTT
CASSNSGNTIYF
>many|TRBV20-1|TRBJ2-3|NA
TGCAGTGCTAGAGATGGAGCTAGCGTTCTCACAGATACGCAGTATTTT
CSARDGASVLTDTQYF
>many|TRBV6-1|TRBJ2-1|NA
TGTGCCAGCAGTTCAAGTCTAGCTTACAATGAGCAGTTCTTC
CASSSSLAYNEQFF
>many|TRBV9|TRBJ2-1|TRBD2
TGTGCCAGCAGCTCGACTAGCGGATACAATGAGCAGTTCTTC
CASSSTSGYNEQFF
>many|TRBV28|TRBJ1-1|NA
TGTGCCAGCAGTTTTCACAGGGAAGGGACTGAAGCTTTCTTT
CASSFHREGTEAFF
>many|TRBV28|TRBJ2-1|NA
TGTGCCAGCAGTCCACGGAGAGGGGTAGCGGATGAGCAGTTCTTC
CASSPRRGVADEQFF
>many|TRBV11-2|TRBJ1-2|TRBD1
TGTGCCAGCAGCTCACGGCGGGCCGGGACAGGCTATGGCTACACCTTC
CASSSRRAGTGYGYTF
>NA|TRBV11-1|TRBJ2-2|TRBD2
TGTGCCAGCAGCCCACTAGCGGGAGTAGACGGGGAGCTGTTTTTT
CASSPLAGVDGELFF
>many|TRBV28|TRBJ1-4|NA
TGTGCCAGCATTTCCCGGGGTATTAATTCAAAACTGTTTTTT
CASISRGINSKLFF
>many|TRBV7-9|TRBJ2-1|NA
TGTGCCAGCAGCTTAGGGGTTGGCAGGGTAATTGAGCAGTTCTTC
CASSLGVGRVIEQFF
>few|TRBV9|TRBJ2-1|NA
TGTGCCAGCAGCGTAGTTGGACTCGGTGACAATGAGCAGTTCTTC
CASSVVGLGDNEQFF
>many|TRBV6-1|TRBJ1-1|NA
TGTGCCGGCGAAGACAGAATGAACACTGAAGCTTTCTTT
CAGEDRMNTEAFF
>NA|TRBV11-2|TRBJ2-5|NA
TGTGCCAGCAGCCTAGATGATGTAGGGATCAAAGAGACCCAGTACTTC
CASSLDDVGIKETQYF
>NA|TRBV12-3/TRBV12-4|TRBJ1-2|TRBD1
TGTGCCAGCAGGCCGACACAGGGGCACTATGGCTACACCTTC
CASRPTQGHYGYTF
>many|TRBV20-1|TRBJ2-1|TRBD1
TGCAGTGCGCCCCGGGACAGAGAAAACAATGAGCAGTTCTTC
CSAPRDRENNEQFF
>many|TRBV20-1|TRBJ2-1|NA
TGCAGTGCTAACCCCTCTAACAATGAGCAGTTCTTC
CSANPSNNEQFF
>many|TRBV12-3/TRBV12-4|TRBJ1-1|TRBD1
TGTGCCAGCAGATTCCCTCCTGACAGGGGTGACCTGCGGGCTTTCTTT
CASRFPPDRGDLRAFF
>many|TRBV19|TRBJ2-4|TRBD2
TGTGCCAGTAGTACCTATACTTCTAGCGGGGGGTTAAACATTCAGTACTTC
CASSTYTSSGGLNIQYF
>NA|TRBV11-2|TRBJ1-1|NA
TGTGCCAGCAGGGGAGTAGGGGTTAACACTGAAGCTTTCTTT
CASRGVGVNTEAFF
>many|TRBV2|TRBJ2-7|TRBD2
TGTGCCAGCAGCGAAGCGGGAGGGCCCTCCTACGAGCAGTACTTC
CASSEAGGPSYEQYF
>many|TRBV5-1|TRBJ1-1|NA
TGCGCCAGCAGCTTGGCCAGCGGGGGGCGATACACTGAAGCTTTCTTT
CASSLASGGRYTEAFF
>NA|TRBV2|TRBJ2-7|NA
TGTGCCAGCAGTGAAGACAGCTCCTACGAGCAGTACTTC
CASSEDSSYEQYF
>many|TRBV20-1|TRBJ2-7|TRBD2
TGCAGGGCCAACCGCGGGACTAGCACAGACTACGAGCAGTACTTC
CRANRGTSTDYEQYF
>NA|TRBV28|TRBJ1-2|TRBD1
TGTGCCAGCAGTTTTTTGGGGACAGGGGTTCATGGCTACACCTTC
CASSFLGTGVHGYTF
>many|TRBV29-1|TRBJ2-1|TRBD2
TGCAGCGTTGAAGATGGCACTAGCGGGAGCTACAATGAGCAGTTCTTC
CSVEDGTSGSYNEQFF
>many|TRBV9|TRBJ2-4|NA
TGTGCCAGCAGCGTAAGTGGCAACATTCAGTACTTC
CASSVSGNIQYF
>many|TRBV4-2|TRBJ2-1|NA
TGTGCCAGCAGCCAAGCCCAAGTCCGGGAGCAGTTCTTC
CASSQAQVREQFF
>many|TRBV30|TRBJ1-6|NA
TGTGCCTGGACGTGGGGATCGGGGAATTCACCCCTCCACTTT
CAWTWGSGNSPLHF
>many|TRBV7-3|TRBJ2-3|TRBD2
TGTGCCAGCAGCGCTAGTGGACTAGCGGGAGCGAAAGATACGCAGTATTTT
CASSASGLAGAKDTQYF
>many|TRBV11-2|TRBJ1-6|NA
TGTGCCAGCAGCTCCCTGGGGGGGAGACCCCTCCACTTT
CASSSLGGRPLHF